This T cell receptor (beta chain) was profiled in a study of shared clonotypes between healthy human individuals. Study-level information: The people who gave samples were a couple of women and a few men aged 18 to 49.

In germline, CDR1 is LNHNV, CDR2 YYDKDF (reference sequence). V was pared by 0 bases and J by 2 bases, with 14 bases between. The CDR3 has 16 residues. The donors, all of them Caucasian adults, lived in Nashville, Tennessee. Produced via immunoSEQ multiplex PCR; TCRdb's table is partial and in-frame only. The table records roughly 700,000 clones, about 74% of them present only once. The J gene is TRBJ2-7, the V gene TRBV15, with D possibly being TRBD2 (5 bases). What was sequenced was memory CD4+ T cells sorted from blood. The subset denotes: CD45RA-negative fraction. The sequence was obtained from a woman aged 30 to 39 in good health. Here the CDR3 reads CATSRDPGSGTYEQYF. DNA for the CDR3: TGTGCCACCAGCAGAGATCCTGGGAGCGGTACCTACGAGCAGTACTTC.